This entry features one T cell receptor beta chain sequence. The CDR3 is made up of 13 amino acids. J gave up 11 bases and V 5 bases, and 8 bases lay outside the gene matches. Germline CDR1 and CDR2: SGHNT and YENEEA. This sample stems from a study of blood T cell repertoires in COVID-19. Which cohort a participant joined came from the clinical history participants gave. As originally analysed: Using reference gene primer amplification, nucleated cell counts were estimated. Measured with immunoSEQ multiplex PCR; TCRdb has only the in-frame clones, and not every one. V and J calls plus clone size are reproduced from that table; the DNA served to infer D and trimming. The data show some 270,000 clones, around 85% seen once.

The receptor's source is a woman aged 50 to 60 with acute COVID-19. The chain is built from TRBV11-3 and TRBJ1-1; 10 bases match TRBD1. The specimen was PBMCs or T cells enriched from blood (not recorded which). The CDR3 loop is CASSPGQGMGAFF. CDR3 coding DNA: TGTGCCAGCAGCCCGGGACAGGGGATGGGGGCTTTCTTT.